Reported below is one T cell receptor beta chain. No antigen is known for it. The data stem from a study of siplizumab effects on memory and regulatory T cells. The study, taken as a whole, reports: Assignment to unstimulated subsets succeeded for only a minor fraction of the alloreactive clones.

The germline V gene encodes CDR1 LNHDA and CDR2 SQIVND (reference sequence). Trimming cost V 4 bases and J 9 bases; bases outside gene matches: 14. This CDR3 region has 15 residues. Sequenced by immunoSEQ multiplex PCR; TCRdb stores in-frame clones only, minus some. The sample shows some 97,000 clones, 92% of them seen only once. The receptor was isolated from a human donor in good health. Sequences were obtained from Tregs sorted from blood. The chain links TRBV19 to TRBJ2-5; TRBD2 matches at 7 bases. The CDR3 loop is CASSTFGLDMAAQYF. The CDR3 bases are TGTGCCAGTAGTACCTTCGGACTAGACATGGCAGCCCAGTACTTC.